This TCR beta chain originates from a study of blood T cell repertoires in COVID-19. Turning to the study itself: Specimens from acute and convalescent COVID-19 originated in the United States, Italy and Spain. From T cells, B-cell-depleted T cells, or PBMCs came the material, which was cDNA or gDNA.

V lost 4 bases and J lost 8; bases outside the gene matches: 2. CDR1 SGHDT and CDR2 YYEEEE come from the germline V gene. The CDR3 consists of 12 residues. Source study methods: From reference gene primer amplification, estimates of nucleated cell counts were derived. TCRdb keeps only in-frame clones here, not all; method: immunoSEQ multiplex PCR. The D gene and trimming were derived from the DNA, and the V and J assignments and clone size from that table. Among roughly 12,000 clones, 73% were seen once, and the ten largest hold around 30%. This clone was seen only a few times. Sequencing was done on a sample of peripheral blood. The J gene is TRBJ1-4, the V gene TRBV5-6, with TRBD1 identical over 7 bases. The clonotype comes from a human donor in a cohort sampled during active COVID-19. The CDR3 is CASSVQGEKLFF. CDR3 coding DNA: TGTGCCAGCAGCGTACAGGGGGAAAAACTGTTTTTT.